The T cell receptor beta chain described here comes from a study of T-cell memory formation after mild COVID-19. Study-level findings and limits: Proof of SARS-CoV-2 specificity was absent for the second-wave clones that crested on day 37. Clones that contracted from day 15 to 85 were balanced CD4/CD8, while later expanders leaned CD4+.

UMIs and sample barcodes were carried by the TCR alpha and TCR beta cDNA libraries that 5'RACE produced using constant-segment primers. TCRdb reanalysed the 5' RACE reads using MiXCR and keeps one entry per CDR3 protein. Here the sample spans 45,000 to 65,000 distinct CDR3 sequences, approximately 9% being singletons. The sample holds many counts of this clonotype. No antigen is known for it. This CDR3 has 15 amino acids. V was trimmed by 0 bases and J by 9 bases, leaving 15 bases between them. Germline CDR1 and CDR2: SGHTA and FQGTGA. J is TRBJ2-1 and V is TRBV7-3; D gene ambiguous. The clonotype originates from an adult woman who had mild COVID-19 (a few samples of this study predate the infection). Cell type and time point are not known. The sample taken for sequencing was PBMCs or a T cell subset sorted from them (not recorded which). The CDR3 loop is CASSLTLSPSGEQFF. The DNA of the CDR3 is TGTGCCAGCAGCTTAACGTTAAGTCCCTCGGGTGAGCAGTTCTTC.